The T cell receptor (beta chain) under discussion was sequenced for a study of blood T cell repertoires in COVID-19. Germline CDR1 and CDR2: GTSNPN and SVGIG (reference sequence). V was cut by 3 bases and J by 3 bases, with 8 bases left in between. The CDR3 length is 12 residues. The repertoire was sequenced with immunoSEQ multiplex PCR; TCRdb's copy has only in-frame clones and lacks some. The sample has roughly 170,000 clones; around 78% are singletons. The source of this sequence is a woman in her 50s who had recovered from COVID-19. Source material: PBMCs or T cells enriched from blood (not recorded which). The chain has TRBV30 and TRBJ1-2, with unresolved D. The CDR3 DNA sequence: TGTGCCTGGAGGGGGAGGGACTATGGCTACACCTTC. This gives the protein CAWRGRDYGYTF.